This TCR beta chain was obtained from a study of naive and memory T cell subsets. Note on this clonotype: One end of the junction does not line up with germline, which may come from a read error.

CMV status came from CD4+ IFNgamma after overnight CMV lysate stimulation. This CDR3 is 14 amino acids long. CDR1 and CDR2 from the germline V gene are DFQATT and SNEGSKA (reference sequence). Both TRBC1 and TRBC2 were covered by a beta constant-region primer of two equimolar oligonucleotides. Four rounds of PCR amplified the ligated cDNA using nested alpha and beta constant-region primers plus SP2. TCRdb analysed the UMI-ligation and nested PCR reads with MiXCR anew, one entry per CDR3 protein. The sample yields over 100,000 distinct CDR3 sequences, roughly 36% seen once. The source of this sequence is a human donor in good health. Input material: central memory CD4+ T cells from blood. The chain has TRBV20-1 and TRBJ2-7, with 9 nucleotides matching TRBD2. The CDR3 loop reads CSARGGLANYEQYF. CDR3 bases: TGCAGTGCCAGAGGGGGACTAGCAAACTACGAGCAGTACTTC.